This entry describes one TCR beta chain. Its antigen is currently unknown. The record originates from a study of long-term antiretroviral therapy in people with HIV. Notes on the study in general: HIV repertoires covered narrower CDR3 length ranges than controls did. Researchers lacked any data on ART adherence, viral resistance or therapy changes.

The CDR3 contains 15 residues. Looked up from germline, CDR1 is MNHNS and CDR2 is SASEGT. Losses at the gene ends were 4 bases for V and 5 bases for J; bases not matched to a gene: 8. At the survey level, the v3.0 immunoSEQ assay was run. Sequencing used immunoSEQ multiplex PCR; TCRdb keeps in-frame clones, though not all of them. The sample holds more than 25,000 clones, more than 75% seen once. The genes are TRBV6-1 and TRBJ1-1, with 9 bases matching TRBD1. This TCR derives from a middle-aged man with HIV. Sequencing was performed on unsorted PBMCs, taken 2 years after starting antiretroviral therapy. In DNA form, the CDR3 reads TGTGCCAGCAGTGCACGACAGGGGGAGGGAACTGAAGCTTTCTTT. Its translation is CASSARQGEGTEAFF.